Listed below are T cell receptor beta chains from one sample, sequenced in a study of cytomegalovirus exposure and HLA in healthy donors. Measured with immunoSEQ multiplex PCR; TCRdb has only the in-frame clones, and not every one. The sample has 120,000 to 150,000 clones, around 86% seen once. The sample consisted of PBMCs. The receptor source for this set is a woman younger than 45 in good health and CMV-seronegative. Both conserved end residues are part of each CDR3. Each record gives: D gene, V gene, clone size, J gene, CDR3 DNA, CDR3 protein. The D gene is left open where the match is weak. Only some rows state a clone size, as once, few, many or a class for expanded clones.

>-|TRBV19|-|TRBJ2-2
TGTGCCAGTACAGAGGAGGGTTACACCGGGGAGCTGTTTTTT
CASTEEGYTGELFF
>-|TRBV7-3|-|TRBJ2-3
TGTGCCAGCAGTCGGGCGGGGCGGGACACAGATACGCAGTATTTT
CASSRAGRDTDTQYF
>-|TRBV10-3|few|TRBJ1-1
TGTGCCATCAGTGAGTCGGGGGGAATTAACACTGAAGCTTTCTTT
CAISESGGINTEAFF
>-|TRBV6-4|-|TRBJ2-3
TGTGCCAGCAGTGCGGGATCTAGCACAGATACGCAGTATTTT
CASSAGSSTDTQYF
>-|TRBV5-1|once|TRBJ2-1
TGCGCCAGCAGCTTGAGGGGGAGCTTCTCCTACAATGAGCAGTTCTTC
CASSLRGSFSYNEQFF
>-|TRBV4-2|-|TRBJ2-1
TGTGCCAGCAGCCAAGTTAGTCCGTCCTACAATGAGCAGTTCTTC
CASSQVSPSYNEQFF
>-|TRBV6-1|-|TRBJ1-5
TGTGCCAGCAGTGAAAATGATCTAAGCAATCAGCCCCAGCATTTT
CASSENDLSNQPQHF
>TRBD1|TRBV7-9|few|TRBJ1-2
TGTGCCAGCAGCTTAGGCCGGACAGGGGGTAACTATGGCTACACCTTC
CASSLGRTGGNYGYTF
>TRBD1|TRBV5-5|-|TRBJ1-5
TGTGCCAGCAGCTTAGGGGGCACCAATCAGCCCCAGCATTTT
CASSLGGTNQPQHF
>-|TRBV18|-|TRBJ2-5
TGTGCCAGCTCACCACCGGTAGGAGGGGAGACCCAGTACTTC
CASSPPVGGETQYF
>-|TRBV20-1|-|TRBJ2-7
TGCAGTGCTAGAGATGGGACAGAGCAGTACTTC
CSARDGTEQYF
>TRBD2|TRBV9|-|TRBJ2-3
TGTGCCAGCAGCGTATCTCTAGCGGGGGGAAGCACAGATACGCAGTATTTT
CASSVSLAGGSTDTQYF
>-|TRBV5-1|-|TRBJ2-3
TGCGCCAGCTGTCGGGACTCCGTCACAGATACGCAGTATTTT
CASCRDSVTDTQYF
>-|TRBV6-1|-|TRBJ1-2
TGTGCCAGCAGTGCCCCCACAACAGCTCTTTTGAACTATGGCTACACCTTC
CASSAPTTALLNYGYTF
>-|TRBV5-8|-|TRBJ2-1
TGTGCCAGCAGCATACAGGGATTATACAATGAGCAGTTCTTC
CASSIQGLYNEQFF
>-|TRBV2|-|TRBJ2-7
TGTGCCAGCGGGAGAGTGGCCGAGCAGTACTTC
CASGRVAEQYF
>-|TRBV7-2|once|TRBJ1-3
TGTGCCAGCAGCTTTCGTGGAAACACCATATATTTT
CASSFRGNTIYF
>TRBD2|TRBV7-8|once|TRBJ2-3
TGTGCCAGCCTACCGGGACTAGCGGGAGCGACAGATACGCAGTATTTT
CASLPGLAGATDTQYF
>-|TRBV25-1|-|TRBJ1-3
TGTGCCAGCAGTGACCCTAGGCCCATATATTTT
CASSDPRPIYF
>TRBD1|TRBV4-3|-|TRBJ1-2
TGCGCCAGCAGCTCGGGACAGGCCTATGGCTACACCTTC
CASSSGQAYGYTF
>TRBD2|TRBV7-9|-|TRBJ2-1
TGTTCCAGCAGCTTAAGTACTTGGGGACTAGCAAACAATGAGCAGTTCTTC
CSSSLSTWGLANNEQFF
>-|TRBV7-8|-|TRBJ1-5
TGTGCCAGCAGCTCCGGGACATCGAGCAATCAGCCCCAGCATTTT
CASSSGTSSNQPQHF
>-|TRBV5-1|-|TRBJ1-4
TGCGCCAGCAGCTTGGATCGAGGGACTAATGAAAAACTGTTTTTT
CASSLDRGTNEKLFF
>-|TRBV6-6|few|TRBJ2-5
TGTGCCAGCAGTTACGGTCCGGGGAGTAGGGAGACCCAGTACTTC
CASSYGPGSRETQYF
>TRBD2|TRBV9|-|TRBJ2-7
TGTGCCAGCAGCGTTGCGGGAGGGCCCTACGAGCAGTACTTC
CASSVAGGPYEQYF
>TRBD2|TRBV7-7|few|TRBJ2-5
TGTGCCAGCAGCTTCATTCTAGCGGGGAGTCAAGAGACCCAGTACTTC
CASSFILAGSQETQYF
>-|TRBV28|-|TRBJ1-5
TGTGCCAGCAGTTCCCCATTCGGTAGCCCAGACGGAGCCCAGCATTTT
CASSSPFGSPDGAQHF
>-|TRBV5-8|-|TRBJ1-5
TGTGCCAGCAGCTTGGGACGCGCGGGGCCCCAGCATTTT
CASSLGRAGPQHF
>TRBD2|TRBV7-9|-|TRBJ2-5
TGTGCCAGCAGCTCAGCCGGGACTAGCGGAGGTACACAAGAGACCCAGTACTTC
CASSSAGTSGGTQETQYF
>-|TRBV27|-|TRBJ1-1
TGTGCCAGCAGTTCCGCCGGAGTCCCTGAAGCTTTCTTT
CASSSAGVPEAFF
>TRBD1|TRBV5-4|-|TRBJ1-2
TGTGCCAGCAGCCTACAGGGGGTGGGTGGCTACACCTTC
CASSLQGVGGYTF
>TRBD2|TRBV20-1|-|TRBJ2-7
TGCAGTGCCCTAGCGGACTACGAGCAGTACTTC
CSALADYEQYF
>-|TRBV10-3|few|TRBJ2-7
TGTGCCATCAGTGAGTCGGGGGGAACCTACGAGCAGTACTTC
CAISESGGTYEQYF
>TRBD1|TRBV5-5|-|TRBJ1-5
TGTGCCAGCAGCATCGGGACAGTCAATCAGCCCCAGCATTTT
CASSIGTVNQPQHF
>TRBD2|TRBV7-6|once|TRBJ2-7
TGTGCCAGCAGCCTGGGACTAGCGGGAGAGGACGAGCAGTACTTC
CASSLGLAGEDEQYF
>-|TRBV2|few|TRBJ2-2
TGTGCCAGCAGACAGGGTGCTAACACCGGGGAGCTGTTTTTT
CASRQGANTGELFF
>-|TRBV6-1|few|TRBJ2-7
TGTGCCAGCAGTGAAGTTAGAGCTAGTCCCTACGAGCAGTACTTC
CASSEVRASPYEQYF
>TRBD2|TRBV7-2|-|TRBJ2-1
TGTGCCAGCAGCTTAGTAGGGAGGGATGAGCAGTTCTTC
CASSLVGRDEQFF
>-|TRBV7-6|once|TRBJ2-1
TGTGCCAGCAGCTTCCGCAGGGTGAATGAGCAGTTCTTC
CASSFRRVNEQFF
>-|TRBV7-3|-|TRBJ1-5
TGTGCCAGCAGCCCCGGGACAAATCAGCCCCAGCATTTT
CASSPGTNQPQHF
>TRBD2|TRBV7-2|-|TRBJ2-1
TGTGCCAGCAGCTCGGGACTAGCGGGGGCCCTGCAGTTCTTC
CASSSGLAGALQFF
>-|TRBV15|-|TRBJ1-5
TGTGCCACCAGCAGAGTCGGGGGGAGGGATGATCAGCCCCAGCATTTT
CATSRVGGRDDQPQHF
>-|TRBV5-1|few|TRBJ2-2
TGCGCCAGCAGCTTGGTAGCCACCGGGGAGCTGTTTTTT
CASSLVATGELFF
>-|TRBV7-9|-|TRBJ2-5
TGTGCCAGCAGCCCATCCCTTGGAGGGCAAGAGACCCAGTACTTC
CASSPSLGGQETQYF
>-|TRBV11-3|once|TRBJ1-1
TGTGCCAGCGCCCAGGATTGGGGCGCTGAAGCTTTCTTT
CASAQDWGAEAFF